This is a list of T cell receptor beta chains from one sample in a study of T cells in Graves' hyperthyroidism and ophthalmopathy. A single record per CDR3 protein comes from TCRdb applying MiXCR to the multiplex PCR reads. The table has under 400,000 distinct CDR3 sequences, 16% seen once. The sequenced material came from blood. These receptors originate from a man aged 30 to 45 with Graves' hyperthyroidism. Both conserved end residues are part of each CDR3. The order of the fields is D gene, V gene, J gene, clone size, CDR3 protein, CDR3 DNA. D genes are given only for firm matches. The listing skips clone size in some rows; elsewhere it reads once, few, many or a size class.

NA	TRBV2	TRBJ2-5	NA	CASRPDSETQYF	TGTGCCAGCAGACCCGACTCTGAGACCCAGTACTTC
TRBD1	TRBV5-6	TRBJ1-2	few	CASSMLQGAIAYGYTF	TGTGCCAGCAGCATGCTACAGGGGGCTATTGCCTATGGCTACACCTTC
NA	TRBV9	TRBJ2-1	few	CASSVGQGGEQFF	TGTGCCAGCAGCGTAGGGCAGGGAGGAGAGCAGTTCTTC
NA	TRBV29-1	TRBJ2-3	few	CSVSPAGYSTDTQYF	TGCAGCGTCTCTCCGGCGGGATATAGCACAGATACGCAGTATTTT
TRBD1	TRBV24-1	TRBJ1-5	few	CATSDTRTGNSNQPQHF	TGTGCCACCAGTGACACCCGGACAGGCAATAGCAATCAGCCCCAGCATTTT
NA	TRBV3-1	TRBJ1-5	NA	CASSLGEGNQPQHF	TGTGCCAGCAGCCTCGGGGAGGGCAATCAGCCCCAGCATTTT
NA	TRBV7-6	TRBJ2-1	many	CASSQKIDEQFF	TGTGCCAGCAGTCAGAAAATCGATGAGCAGTTCTTC
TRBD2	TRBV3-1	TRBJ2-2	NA	CASSQPGARRGVAGELFF	TGTGCCAGCAGCCAACCTGGGGCGAGGCGGGGGGTCGCCGGGGAGCTGTTTTTT
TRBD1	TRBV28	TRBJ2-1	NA	CASSSRDRGDYNEQFF	TGTGCCAGCAGTTCCCGGGACAGGGGGGACTACAATGAGCAGTTCTTC
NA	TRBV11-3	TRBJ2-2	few	CASSNTPGELFF	TGTGCCAGCAGCAACACCCCCGGGGAGCTGTTTTTT
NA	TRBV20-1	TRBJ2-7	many	CSASDWGTSYYEQYF	TGCAGTGCTAGTGACTGGGGAACTTCTTACTACGAGCAGTACTTC
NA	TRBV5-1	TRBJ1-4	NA	CASRRETNEKLFF	TGCGCCAGCAGGAGGGAAACAAATGAAAAACTGTTTTTT
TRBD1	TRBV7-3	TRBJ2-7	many	CASSLIYQGEDFYEQYF	TGTGCCAGCAGCTTAATTTACCAGGGGGAAGATTTCTACGAGCAGTACTTC
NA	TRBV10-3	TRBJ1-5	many	CAISDWTAGQPQHF	TGTGCCATCAGTGATTGGACAGCGGGCCAGCCCCAGCATTTT